This T cell receptor (beta chain) was sequenced during a study of PD-1 blockade in mismatch repair-deficient tumors. Libraries were prepared by immunoSEQ multiplex PCR; TCRdb keeps only in-frame clonotypes and omits some of them. The sample shows about 100,000 clones, over 75% of them seen only once. Sequences were derived from peripheral blood, sampled roughly 35 weeks after starting pembrolizumab. This TCR was sampled from an adult with mismatch repair-deficient cancer.

DNA of the CDR3: TGTGCCAGCAGCTCCTCCGGGACTAGTGCTGATACGCAGTATTTT. Its translation: CASSSSGTSADTQYF. This sequence joins TRBV7-3 and TRBJ2-3, with 8 bases fitting TRBD2. Germline V lookup: CDR1 SGHTA, CDR2 FQGTGA. The V gene end was trimmed by 4 bases and the J gene end by 6 bases; junction bases not matched to a gene: 9. The CDR3 contains 15 residues.